These T cell receptor beta chains were read from a single sample in a study of post-analysis software for immune sequencing data. TCRdb passed the PCR reads through MiXCR, listing each CDR3 protein once. The sample shows around 400,000 distinct CDR3 sequences, 39% of them seen only once. Sample: blood. The receptors shown here come from a girl aged 2 to 9 with multiple sclerosis. Each CDR3 is given with its conserved first and last residue. The order of the fields is D gene, clone size, J gene, V gene, CDR3 protein, CDR3 DNA. A D gene is named only where the DNA matches it firmly. Clone size is stated in some rows and not others, as once, few, many or a class when expanded.

TRBD1 | many | TRBJ2-7 | TRBV3-1 | CASSQVGTGGYEQYF | TGTGCCAGCAGCCAAGTGGGGACAGGGGGCTACGAGCAGTACTTC
- | - | TRBJ1-5 | TRBV2 | CASSEAASYPQPQHF | TGTGCCAGCAGTGAAGCGGCAAGTTACCCGCAGCCCCAGCATTTT
TRBD2 | - | TRBJ2-7 | TRBV12-3/TRBV12-4 | CASGTSGRSSYEQYF | TGTGCCAGTGGGACTAGCGGGAGGTCCTCCTACGAGCAGTACTTC
- | - | TRBJ2-7 | TRBV29-1 | CSVGNWNEQYF | TGCAGCGTTGGAAATTGGAACGAGCAGTACTTC
TRBD1 | - | TRBJ2-3 | TRBV20-1 | CSAGRTGGSDTQYF | TGCAGTGCGGGTCGAACAGGGGGCTCAGATACGCAGTATTTT
TRBD2 | - | TRBJ2-6 | TRBV9 | CASSLSGSLLGANVLTF | TGTGCCAGCAGCCTGAGCGGGAGTCTGTTGGGGGCCAACGTCCTGACTTTC
TRBD1 | - | TRBJ1-2 | TRBV24-1 | CATSAAGQGNYTF | TGTGCCACCAGTGCCGCTGGACAGGGGAATTACACCTTC
- | many | TRBJ2-3 | TRBV29-1 | CSVESTDTQYF | TGCAGCGTTGAGTCAACAGATACGCAGTATTTT
TRBD2 | - | TRBJ2-7 | TRBV28 | CASRESGGRNEQYF | TGTGCCAGCAGGGAATCGGGGGGGCGTAATGAGCAGTACTTC
- | - | TRBJ2-2 | TRBV12-3/TRBV12-4 | CASSAPYLTNTGELFF | TGTGCCAGCAGTGCCCCCTACTTAACTAACACCGGGGAGCTGTTTTTT
- | few | TRBJ2-5 | TRBV20-1 | CSARAGVEETQYF | TGCAGTGCTAGAGCGGGAGTGGAAGAGACCCAGTACTTC
- | - | TRBJ2-7 | TRBV29-1 | CSVITPRTSYEQYF | TGCAGCGTCATAACCCCTAGAACCTCCTACGAGCAGTACTTC
- | few | TRBJ1-1 | TRBV20-1 | CSGMTGPKGAFF | TGCAGTGGAATGACCGGGCCCAAAGGCGCTTTCTTT
- | many | TRBJ2-7 | TRBV20-1 | CSARVVTRAYEQYF | TGCAGTGCTAGAGTAGTGACACGGGCCTACGAGCAGTACTTC
TRBD2 | - | TRBJ2-1 | TRBV28 | CASHKGLADYNEQFF | TGTGCCAGCCATAAGGGACTAGCGGACTACAATGAGCAGTTCTTC
- | - | TRBJ2-1 | TRBV12-3/TRBV12-4 | CASTALSEQFF | TGTGCCAGCACTGCCCTTAGTGAGCAGTTCTTC
- | - | TRBJ2-5 | TRBV7-9 | CASSLLGSGEIQYF | TGTGCCAGCAGCCTCCTGGGTAGTGGAGAGATCCAGTACTTC
TRBD1 | - | TRBJ2-7 | TRBV28 | CASSEGAGNEQYF | TGTGCCAGCAGTGAGGGGGCTGGGAATGAGCAGTACTTC
TRBD2 | - | TRBJ2-1 | TRBV4-3 | CASSQYSGRENEQFF | TGCGCCAGCAGCCAATATAGCGGGAGGGAGAATGAGCAGTTCTTC
TRBD2 | - | TRBJ2-1 | TRBV2 | CASREPFRAGASYNEQFF | TGTGCCAGCAGGGAACCCTTTAGAGCGGGGGCATCCTACAATGAGCAGTTCTTC
- | few | TRBJ2-1 | TRBV7-2 | CASSTRQSSYNEQFF | TGTGCCAGCAGCACCAGACAAAGCTCCTACAATGAGCAGTTCTTC
- | - | TRBJ2-3 | TRBV6-5 | CASSYSGGGADTQYF | TGTGCCAGCAGTTACTCGGGAGGGGGCGCAGATACGCAGTATTTT
- | few | TRBJ1-1 | TRBV12-3/TRBV12-4 | CASSLERSTEAFF | TGTGCCAGCAGTTTAGAAAGGAGCACTGAAGCTTTCTTT
- | few | TRBJ2-7 | TRBV24-1 | CATSGTPSYEQYF | TGTGCCACCAGTGGAACTCCTTCCTACGAGCAGTACTTC
- | few | TRBJ2-7 | TRBV28 | CASSFVPGAVLYEQYF | TGTGCCAGCAGTTTTGTGCCGGGTGCTGTTCTCTACGAGCAGTACTTC
- | - | TRBJ1-1 | TRBV12-5 | CASALDNTEAFF | TGTGCTAGTGCTCTTGACAACACTGAAGCTTTCTTT
- | many | TRBJ1-2 | TRBV29-1 | CSVDMGGIYGYTF | TGCAGCGTGGACATGGGCGGGATCTATGGCTACACCTTC
TRBD2 | few | TRBJ2-3 | TRBV7-9 | CASRPGTSRADTQYF | TGTGCCAGCAGGCCCGGGACTAGCAGGGCAGATACGCAGTATTTT
- | few | TRBJ2-5 | TRBV25-1 | CASSAGTVEALETQYF | TGTGCCAGCAGCGCCGGGACCGTGGAGGCATTGGAGACCCAGTACTTC
TRBD1 | - | TRBJ1-5 | TRBV6-2/TRBV6-3 | CASTEDRGLNNQPQHF | TGTGCCAGCACCGAGGACAGGGGGCTGAACAATCAGCCCCAGCATTTT
TRBD1 | - | TRBJ1-5 | TRBV29-1 | CSVGGQGANNQPQHF | TGCAGCGTTGGAGGACAGGGGGCCAACAATCAGCCCCAGCATTTT
- | - | TRBJ2-2 | TRBV6-6 | CASGRTENTGELFF | TGTGCCAGCGGAAGGACAGAAAACACCGGGGAGCTGTTTTTT
TRBD1 | few | TRBJ1-2 | TRBV7-9 | CASSYTGTGLNYGYTF | TGTGCCAGCAGTTACACCGGGACAGGGTTAAACTATGGCTACACCTTC
- | few | TRBJ2-1 | TRBV3-1 | CASSQMAGSEEQFF | TGTGCCAGCAGCCAGATGGCAGGGTCGGAGGAGCAGTTCTTC
- | - | TRBJ2-3 | TRBV10-2 | CASRARVSDTQYF | TGCGCCAGCAGGGCCCGTGTATCAGATACGCAGTATTTT
- | - | TRBJ1-2 | TRBV7-2 | CASTRTSNYGYTF | TGTGCCAGCACCCGGACTTCTAACTATGGCTACACCTTC
TRBD1 | - | TRBJ2-7 | TRBV7-9 | CASSLVRSDRSDSYEQYF | TGTGCCAGCAGCTTGGTTAGATCGGACAGGTCGGACTCCTACGAGCAGTACTTC
TRBD2 | - | TRBJ2-3 | TRBV20-1 | CSARSPRLAGPSTQYF | TGCAGTGCTAGGTCCCCCCGACTAGCGGGCCCGAGTACGCAGTATTTT
- | - | TRBJ2-5 | TRBV2 | CASSELVGGSRETQYF | TGTGCCAGCAGCGAGCTCGTTGGGGGTAGCCGAGAGACCCAGTACTTC